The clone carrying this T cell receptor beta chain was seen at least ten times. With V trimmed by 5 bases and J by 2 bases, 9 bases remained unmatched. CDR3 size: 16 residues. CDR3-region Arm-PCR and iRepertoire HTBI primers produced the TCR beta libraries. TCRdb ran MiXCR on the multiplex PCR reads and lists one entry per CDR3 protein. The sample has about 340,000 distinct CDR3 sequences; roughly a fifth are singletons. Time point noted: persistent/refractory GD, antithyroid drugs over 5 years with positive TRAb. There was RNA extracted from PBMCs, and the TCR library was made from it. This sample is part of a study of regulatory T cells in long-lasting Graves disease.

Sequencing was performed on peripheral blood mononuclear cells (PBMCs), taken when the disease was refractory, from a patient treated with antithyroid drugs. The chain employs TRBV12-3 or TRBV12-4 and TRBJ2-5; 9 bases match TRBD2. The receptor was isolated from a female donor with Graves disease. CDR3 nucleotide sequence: TGTGCCAGCAGTCCAAGGGGGCGGGGGGGACAAGAGACCCAGTACTTC. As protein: CASSPRGRGGQETQYF.